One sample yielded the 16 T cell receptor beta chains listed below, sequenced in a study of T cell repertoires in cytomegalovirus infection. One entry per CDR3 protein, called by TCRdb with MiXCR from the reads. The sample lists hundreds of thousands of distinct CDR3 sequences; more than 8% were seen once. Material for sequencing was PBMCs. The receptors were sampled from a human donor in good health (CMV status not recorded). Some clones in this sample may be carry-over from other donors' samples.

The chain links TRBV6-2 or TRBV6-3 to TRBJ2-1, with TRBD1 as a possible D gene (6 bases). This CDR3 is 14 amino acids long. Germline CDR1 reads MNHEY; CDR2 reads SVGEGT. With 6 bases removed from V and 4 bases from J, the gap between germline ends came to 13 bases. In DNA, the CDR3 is TGTGCCAGCAGAGGGACACTCCCATACAATGAGCAGTTCTTC. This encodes CASRGTLPYNEQFF.

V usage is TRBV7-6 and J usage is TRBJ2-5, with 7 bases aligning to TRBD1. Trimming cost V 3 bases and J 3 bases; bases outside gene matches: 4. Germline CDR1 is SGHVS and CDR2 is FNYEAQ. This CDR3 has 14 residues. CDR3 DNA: TGTGCCAGCAGCTTTTTTGACAGGGAAGAGACCCAGTACTTC. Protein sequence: CASSFFDREETQYF.

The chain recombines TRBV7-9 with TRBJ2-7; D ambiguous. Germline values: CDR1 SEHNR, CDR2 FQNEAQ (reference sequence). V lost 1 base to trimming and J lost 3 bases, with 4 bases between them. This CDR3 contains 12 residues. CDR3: CASSLEDYEQYF. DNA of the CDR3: TGTGCCAGCAGCTTAGAAGACTACGAGCAGTACTTC. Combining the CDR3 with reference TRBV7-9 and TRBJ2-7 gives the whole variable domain DTGVSQNPRHKITKRGQNVTFRCDPISEHNRLYWYRQTLGQGPEFLTYFQNEAQLEKSRLLSDRFSAERPKGSFSTLEIQRTEQGDSAMYLCASSLEDYEQYFGPGTRLTVT.

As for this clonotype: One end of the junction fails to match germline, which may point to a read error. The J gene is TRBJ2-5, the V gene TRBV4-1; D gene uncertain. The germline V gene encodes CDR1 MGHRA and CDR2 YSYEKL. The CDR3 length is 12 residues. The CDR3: CASSVGQETQYF. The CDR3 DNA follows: TGTGCCAGCAGCGTGGGCCAAGAGACCCAGTACTTC.

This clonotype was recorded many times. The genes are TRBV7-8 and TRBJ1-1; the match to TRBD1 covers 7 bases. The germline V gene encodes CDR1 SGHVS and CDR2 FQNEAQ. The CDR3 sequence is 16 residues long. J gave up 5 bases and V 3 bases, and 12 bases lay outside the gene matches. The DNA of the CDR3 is TGTGCCAGCAGCTTCCAGGGGGTCCGGGTAAAGACTGAAGCTTTCTTT. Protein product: CASSFQGVRVKTEAFF.

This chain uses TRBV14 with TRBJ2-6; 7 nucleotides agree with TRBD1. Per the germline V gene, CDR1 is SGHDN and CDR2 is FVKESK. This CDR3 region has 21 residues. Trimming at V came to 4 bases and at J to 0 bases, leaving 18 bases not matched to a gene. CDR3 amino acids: CASSPNYWDSEYSSGANVLTF. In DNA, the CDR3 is TGTGCCAGCAGCCCCAACTACTGGGACAGCGAGTATAGCTCTGGGGCCAACGTCCTGACTTTC.

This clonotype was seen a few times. The CDR3 DNA reads TGCAGTGCTAGAGACCCCCTCTTTGGGGGGAATCGTGGCTACACCTTC. As protein: CSARDPLFGGNRGYTF. The rearrangement uses TRBV20-1 and TRBJ1-2; a weak D match, TRBD1 (5 bases). Germline V gene lookup returns CDR1 DFQATT and CDR2 SNEGSKA (reference sequence). Trimming removed 0 bases from V and 7 bases from J, with 21 bases in between. The CDR3 loop spans 16 amino acids.

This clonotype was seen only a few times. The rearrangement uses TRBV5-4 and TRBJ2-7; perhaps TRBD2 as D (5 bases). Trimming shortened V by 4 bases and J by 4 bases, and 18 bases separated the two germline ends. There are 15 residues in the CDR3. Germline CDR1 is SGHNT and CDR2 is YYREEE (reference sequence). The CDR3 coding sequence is TGTGCCAGCAGCGTCGACTACCCCGCCGATTACGAGCAGTACTTC. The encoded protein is CASSVDYPADYEQYF.

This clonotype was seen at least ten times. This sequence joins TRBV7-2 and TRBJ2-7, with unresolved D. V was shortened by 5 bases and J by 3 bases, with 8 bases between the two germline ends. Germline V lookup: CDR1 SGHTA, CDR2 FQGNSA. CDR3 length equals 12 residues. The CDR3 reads CASSVGIYEQYF. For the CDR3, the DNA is TGTGCCAGCAGCGTAGGGATCTACGAGCAGTACTTC. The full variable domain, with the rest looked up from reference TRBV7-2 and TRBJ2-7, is GAGVSQSPSNKVTEKGKDVELRCDPISGHTALYWYRQSLGQGLEFLIYFQGNSAPDKSGLPSDRFSAERTGGSVSTLTIQRTQQEDSAVYLCASSVGIYEQYFGPGTRLTVT.

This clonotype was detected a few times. For the CDR3, the DNA is TGTGCCAGCAGCCTTACTAGCGGGGCCTTGCAGTTCTTC. This gives the protein CASSLTSGALQFF. The genes are TRBV14 and TRBJ2-1; 10 nucleotides agree with TRBD2. CDR3 length: 13 residues. Germline-derived CDR1 and CDR2 are SGHDN and FVKESK. V dropped 4 bases and J dropped 12; count of bases not matched to a gene: 6.

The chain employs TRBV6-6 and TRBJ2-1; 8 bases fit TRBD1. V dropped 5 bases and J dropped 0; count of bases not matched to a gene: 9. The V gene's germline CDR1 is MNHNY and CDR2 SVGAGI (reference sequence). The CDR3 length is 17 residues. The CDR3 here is CASSDLQQGGSYNEQFF. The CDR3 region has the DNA TGTGCCAGCAGTGACCTACAACAGGGGGGCTCCTACAATGAGCAGTTCTTC.

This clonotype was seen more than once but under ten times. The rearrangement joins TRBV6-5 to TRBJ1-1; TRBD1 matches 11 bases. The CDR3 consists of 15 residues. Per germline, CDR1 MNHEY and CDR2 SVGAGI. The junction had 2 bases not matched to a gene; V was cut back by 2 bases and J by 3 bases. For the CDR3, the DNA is TGTGCCAGCAGTTACGAGGGACAGGGGGACACTGAAGCTTTCTTT. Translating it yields CASSYEGQGDTEAFF.

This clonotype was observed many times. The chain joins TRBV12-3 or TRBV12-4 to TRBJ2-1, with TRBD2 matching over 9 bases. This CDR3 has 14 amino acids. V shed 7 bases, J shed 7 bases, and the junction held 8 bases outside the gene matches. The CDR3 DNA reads TGTGCCAGCACTCTTAGCGGGAGTAGTAATGAGCAGTTCTTC. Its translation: CASTLSGSSNEQFF.

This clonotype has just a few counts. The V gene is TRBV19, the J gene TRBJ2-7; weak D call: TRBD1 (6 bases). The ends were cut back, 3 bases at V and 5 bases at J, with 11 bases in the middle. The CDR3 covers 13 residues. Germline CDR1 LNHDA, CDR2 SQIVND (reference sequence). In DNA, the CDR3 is TGTGCCAGTAGTATCGCAACAGGGAACGAGCAGTACTTC. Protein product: CASSIATGNEQYF.

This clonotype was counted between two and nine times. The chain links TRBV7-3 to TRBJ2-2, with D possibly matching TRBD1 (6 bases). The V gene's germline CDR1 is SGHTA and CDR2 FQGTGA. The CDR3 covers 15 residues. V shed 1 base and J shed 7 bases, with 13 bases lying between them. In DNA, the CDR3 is TGTGCCAGCAGCTTAAGGGGGCTGGCGGGCGGGGAGCTGTTTTTT. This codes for CASSLRGLAGGELFF.

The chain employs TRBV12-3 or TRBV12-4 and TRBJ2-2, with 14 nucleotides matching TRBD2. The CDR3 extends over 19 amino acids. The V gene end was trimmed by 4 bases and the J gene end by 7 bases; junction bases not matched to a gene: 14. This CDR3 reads CASSSPPGLAGVRDGELFF. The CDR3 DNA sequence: TGTGCCAGCAGTTCCCCCCCGGGACTAGCGGGAGTTCGGGACGGGGAGCTGTTTTTT.